Given below is one TCR beta chain in context. The antigen is not known. PCR used 60 Vbeta primers and 13 Jbeta primers. Only in-frame clones appear in the TCRdb table, and some are missing; sequencing was by immunoSEQ multiplex PCR. The repertoire consists of about 150,000 clones, with approximately 78% occurring once and the leading ten covering about 3%. This entry comes from a study of cytomegalovirus exposure and HLA in healthy donors. Findings and caveats of the study: The study found most TCR sequences rare, yet found some public TCRs in many donors. Donors were assumed by presence/absence analyses to have roughly uniform sequencing depth.

Per the germline V gene, CDR1 is SGHNT and CDR2 is YENEEA. The J segment lost 0 bases and the V segment lost 1 base, leaving 8 bases of the junction unmatched. The CDR3 totals 17 residues. Sequenced sample: PBMCs. The chain combines TRBV11-3 with TRBJ2-7; 8 nucleotides agree with TRBD1. This TCR was recovered from a man aged 35 to 55 in good health and CMV-seropositive. The CDR3 sequence is CASSLGGRGRVSYEQYF. The CDR3 DNA is TGTGCCAGCAGCTTAGGGGGCAGGGGGCGCGTCTCCTACGAGCAGTACTTC.